Listed below are T cell receptor beta chains from one sample, sequenced in a study of graft-versus-host responses after intestinal transplantation. Generated by immunoSEQ multiplex PCR, the TCRdb table keeps only in-frame clones and is missing some. This table has tens of thousands of clones, more than 80% appearing once. The specimen was PBMCs, collected roughly 300 days after intestinal transplant. The receptors come from a human patient who received an intestinal transplant, so some T cells may come from the graft donor. Each CDR3 is given with its conserved first and last residue. A D gene is named only where the DNA matches it firmly. Clone size is not always given. Where it is, it says once, few, many or a class for expanded clones.

cdr3_aa cdr3_nt j_call cdr3_length d_call clone_size v_call
CASSVGLAGVEETQYF TGTGCCAGCAGCGTAGGTCTAGCGGGGGTGGAAGAGACCCAGTACTTC TRBJ2-5 16 TRBD2 - TRBV9
CASSLSRGQNTEAFF TGTGCCAGCAGCTTGTCCCGGGGGCAGAACACTGAAGCTTTCTTT TRBJ1-1 15 - - TRBV7-3
CASSPANTEAFF TGTGCCAGCAGCCCCGCAAACACTGAAGCTTTCTTT TRBJ1-1 12 - - TRBV6-5
CSAKKGYEQYF TGCAGCGCTAAAAAGGGATACGAGCAGTACTTC TRBJ2-7 11 - - TRBV29-1
CASSLGSSGQGNYGYTF TGCGCCAGCAGCTTGGGAAGCTCTGGCCAGGGTAACTATGGCTACACCTTC TRBJ1-2 17 - - TRBV5-1
CASSQLAGAAKNIQYF TGCGCCAGCAGCCAACTAGCGGGAGCAGCCAAAAACATTCAGTACTTC TRBJ2-4 16 TRBD2 - TRBV4-1
CASSLYLFTGLAGVHEQYF TGCGCCAGCAGCTTGTATTTGTTTACGGGACTAGCGGGAGTGCACGAGCAGTACTTC TRBJ2-7 19 TRBD2 - TRBV5-1
CASSPPGTSGGGLLVEQYF TGTGCCAGCAGCCCCCCCGGGACTAGCGGGGGTGGTCTGCTGGTCGAGCAGTACTTC TRBJ2-7 19 TRBD2 - TRBV2
CASSQNVLAGGGNEQFF TGTGCCAGCAGCCAAAACGTACTAGCGGGAGGCGGGAATGAGCAGTTCTTC TRBJ2-1 17 TRBD2 - TRBV14
CASSGGVRIDEQYF TGTGCCAGCAGTGGCGGAGTACGGATTGACGAGCAGTACTTC TRBJ2-7 14 - - TRBV18
CSVFPRASGGSTDTQYF TGCAGCGTTTTCCCCCGGGCTAGCGGGGGTAGCACAGATACGCAGTATTTT TRBJ2-3 17 TRBD2 - TRBV29-1
CASSSGLAGVSYNEQFF TGCGCCAGCAGCTCCGGACTAGCGGGAGTCTCCTACAATGAGCAGTTCTTC TRBJ2-1 17 TRBD2 - TRBV5-1
CASSYSDRGNTIYF TGTGCCAGCAGTTACTCGGACAGGGGAAACACCATATATTTT TRBJ1-3 14 TRBD1 few TRBV6-6
CASSGRNNEKLFF TGTGCCAGCAGCGGGCGGAATAATGAAAAACTGTTTTTT TRBJ1-4 13 - few TRBV2
CASSKVVDLIYGYTF TGTGCCAGCAGCAAAGTCGTGGACCTGATCTATGGCTACACCTTC TRBJ1-2 15 - - TRBV21-1
CASSEWGSSYEQYF TGTGCCAGCAGCGAGTGGGGGTCCTCCTACGAGCAGTACTTC TRBJ2-7 14 - - TRBV13
CASSSDRGMNSPLHF TGCGCCAGCAGCTCTGACAGGGGCATGAACTCACCCCTCCACTTT TRBJ1-6 15 TRBD1 once TRBV5-1
CASSDRGSYNEQFF TGTGCCAGCAGCGACAGGGGCTCCTACAATGAGCAGTTCTTC TRBJ2-1 14 TRBD1 - TRBV6-1
CASSFLAGTEQFF TGCGCCAGCAGTTTTCTAGCGGGAACTGAGCAGTTCTTC TRBJ2-1 13 TRBD2 - TRBV10-1
CATLAGANYGYTF TGTGCCACCCTGGCCGGAGCAAACTATGGCTACACCTTC TRBJ1-2 13 - - TRBV2
CASSPRQDLNEKLFF TGTGCCAGCAGTCCACGACAGGACCTTAATGAAAAACTGTTTTTT TRBJ1-4 15 - - TRBV27
CASSAQLGEQYF TGTGCCAGCAGCGCCCAGCTGGGGGAGCAGTACTTC TRBJ2-7 12 - - TRBV9
CARSPSGKTQYNEQFF TGTGCCAGAAGCCCCTCTGGGAAGACTCAATACAATGAGCAGTTCTTC TRBJ2-1 16 - once TRBV7-5
CASSLGTVMGTEAFF TGTGCCAGCAGCTTAGGGACAGTCATGGGGACTGAAGCTTTCTTT TRBJ1-1 15 - - TRBV7-9
CASSPGGTSGGANEQYF TGCGCCAGCAGCCCCGGAGGGACTAGCGGGGGGGCCAACGAGCAGTACTTC TRBJ2-7 17 TRBD2 - TRBV5-1
CASSSTRQGAGFGQYF TGTGCCAGCAGTTCAACCCGTCAGGGGGCAGGATTCGGGCAGTACTTC TRBJ2-7 16 TRBD1 - TRBV6-5
CASSLASGTSGGAPDTQYF TGTGCCAGCAGCTTAGCCTCCGGGACTAGCGGGGGGGCCCCAGATACGCAGTATTTT TRBJ2-3 19 TRBD2 - TRBV7-2
CASSYSGGTHNNEQFF TGTGCCAGCAGTTACTCGGGGGGAACTCATAACAATGAGCAGTTCTTC TRBJ2-1 16 - - TRBV6-6
CASSQGILNTEAFF TGCGCCAGCAGCCAAGGAATTTTGAACACTGAAGCTTTCTTT TRBJ1-1 14 - - TRBV4-1
CASREPPYNSPLHF TGTGCCAGCAGGGAGCCTCCTTATAATTCACCCCTCCACTTT TRBJ1-6 14 - - TRBV28
CASSYSVGTGEKLFF TGTGCCAGCAGTTACTCGGTGGGGACAGGGGAGAAACTGTTTTTT TRBJ1-4 15 TRBD1 - TRBV6-5
CASSDSGVFSYEQYF TGTGCCAGCAGTGATTCCGGGGTTTTCTCCTACGAGCAGTACTTC TRBJ2-7 15 - - TRBV25-1
CASFWDSSNTEAFF TGTGCCAGCTTTTGGGACAGTTCGAACACTGAAGCTTTCTTT TRBJ1-1 14 TRBD1 once TRBV2
CASSYGTSGADTQYF TGTGCCAGCAGTTACGGTACTAGTGGCGCAGATACGCAGTATTTT TRBJ2-3 15 - - TRBV6-5
CASSQAVLAGPALQQYF TGTGCCAGCAGCCAAGCAGTGCTAGCGGGGCCCGCTTTACAGCAGTACTTC TRBJ2-7 17 TRBD2 - TRBV7-9
CASSSMAATQYF TGTGCCAGCAGCTCGATGGCAGCAACGCAGTATTTT TRBJ2-3 12 - - TRBV11-2
CASSHREGEQYF TGTGCCAGCAGCCACAGGGAGGGCGAGCAGTACTTC TRBJ2-7 12 - - TRBV28
CAWSAGQGIAEAFF TGTGCCTGGAGTGCGGGACAGGGGATCGCTGAAGCTTTCTTT TRBJ1-1 14 TRBD1 - TRBV30
CATSRGRGNTGELFF TGTGCCACCAGCAGAGGCCGGGGGAACACCGGGGAGCTGTTTTTT TRBJ2-2 15 - once TRBV15
CASSPGLAGDEQYF TGTGCCAGCAGCCCGGGACTAGCGGGGGACGAGCAGTACTTC TRBJ2-7 14 TRBD2 - TRBV13
CASRLRLQGLYEQYF TGTGCCAGCCGCTTACGCCTGCAGGGCCTTTACGAGCAGTACTTC TRBJ2-7 15 - - TRBV28
CASSYQPPGPEAFF TGTGCCAGCAGTTACCAACCTCCGGGGCCCGAAGCTTTCTTT TRBJ1-1 14 - - TRBV6-5
CASSLETAGVIQETQYF TGTGCCAGCAGCTTGGAGACAGCGGGGGTTATCCAAGAGACCCAGTACTTC TRBJ2-5 17 TRBD2 once TRBV5-6
CSAGGTAYGYTF TGCAGCGCGGGCGGGACAGCTTATGGCTACACCTTC TRBJ1-2 12 TRBD1 - TRBV29-1
CSALYRSYTF TGCAGTGCTCTTTACAGGAGCTACACCTTC TRBJ1-2 10 - - TRBV20-1
CASRSRDTPSYEQYF TGTGCCAGCAGAAGCCGGGACACCCCCTCCTACGAGCAGTACTTC TRBJ2-7 15 - - TRBV9
CASSFKKGQGVNTEAFF TGTGCCAGCAGTTTTAAGAAGGGACAGGGTGTGAACACTGAAGCTTTCTTT TRBJ1-1 17 TRBD1 - TRBV27
CASSPGTVQETQYF TGCGCCAGCAGCCCGGGAACCGTTCAAGAGACCCAGTACTTC TRBJ2-5 14 - - TRBV5-1
CASSQSPDIQYF TGCGCCAGCAGTCAATCGCCAGACATTCAGTACTTC TRBJ2-4 12 - few TRBV23-1
CASSMGDRTDTQYF TGCGCCAGCAGTATGGGAGACAGGACAGATACGCAGTATTTT TRBJ2-3 14 - - TRBV5-1
CASSLTAGVYNEQFF TGTGCCAGCAGCTTAACAGCGGGAGTCTACAATGAGCAGTTCTTC TRBJ2-1 15 TRBD2 - TRBV5-4
CASSLEQGAQETQYF TGTGCCAGCAGCTTGGAACAGGGGGCCCAAGAGACCCAGTACTTC TRBJ2-5 15 TRBD1 - TRBV5-6
CASSLVGTGVTDTQYF TGTGCCAGCAGCTTAGTAGGGACAGGGGTCACAGATACGCAGTATTTT TRBJ2-3 16 TRBD1 - TRBV7-9
CASSDSAGAADTQYF TGTGCCAGCAGTGACTCGGCGGGCGCCGCAGATACGCAGTATTTT TRBJ2-3 15 - - TRBV6-4
CASSAEGGQPQHF TGCGCCAGCAGCGCGGAGGGGGGCCAGCCCCAGCATTTT TRBJ1-5 13 - - TRBV5-1
CASIGLWDRGRGNYGYTF TGTGCCAGCATAGGACTTTGGGACAGGGGGCGAGGTAACTATGGCTACACCTTC TRBJ1-2 18 TRBD1 - TRBV11-3
CAISQAQETQYF TGTGCCATCAGTCAGGCCCAAGAGACCCAGTACTTC TRBJ2-5 12 - - TRBV10-3
CASSLSPGVGEFNGYTF TGTGCCAGCAGCTTATCGCCAGGGGTAGGGGAATTTAATGGCTACACCTTC TRBJ1-2 17 - - TRBV7-9
CASTSGVNEQFF TGTGCCAGCACCTCCGGGGTGAATGAGCAGTTCTTC TRBJ2-1 12 - - TRBV6-1
CSVETGLAGGLIQETQYF TGCAGCGTTGAAACAGGACTAGCGGGAGGGCTGATACAAGAGACCCAGTACTTC TRBJ2-5 18 TRBD2 - TRBV29-1